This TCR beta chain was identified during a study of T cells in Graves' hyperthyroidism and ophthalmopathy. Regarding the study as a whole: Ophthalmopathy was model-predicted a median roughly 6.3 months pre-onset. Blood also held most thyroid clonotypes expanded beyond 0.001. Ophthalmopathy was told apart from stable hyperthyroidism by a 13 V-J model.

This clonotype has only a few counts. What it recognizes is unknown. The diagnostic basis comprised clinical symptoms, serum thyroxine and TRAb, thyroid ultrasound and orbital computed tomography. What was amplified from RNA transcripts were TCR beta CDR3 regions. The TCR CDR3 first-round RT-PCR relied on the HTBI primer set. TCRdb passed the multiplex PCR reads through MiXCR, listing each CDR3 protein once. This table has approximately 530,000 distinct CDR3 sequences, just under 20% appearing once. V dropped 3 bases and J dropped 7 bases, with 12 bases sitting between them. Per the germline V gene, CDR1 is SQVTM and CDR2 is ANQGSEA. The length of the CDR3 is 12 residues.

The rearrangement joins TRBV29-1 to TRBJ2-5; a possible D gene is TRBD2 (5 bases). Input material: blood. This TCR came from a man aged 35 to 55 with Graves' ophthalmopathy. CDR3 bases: TGCAGCGTTGATATAAACCGGGGGACCCAGTACTTC. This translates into CSVDINRGTQYF.